The 9 T cell receptor beta chains reported below all come from one sample, sequenced in a study of monozygotic twins with inflammatory bowel disease. TCRdb reprocessed the 5' RACE reads and reports one entry per CDR3 protein, with no DNA. Recorded here are around 410,000 distinct CDR3 sequences; the top ten clones represent roughly 2.5%. Sequenced: blood. The receptors stem from a human donor with ulcerative colitis or Crohn's disease, or a healthy co-twin of an affected twin (not recorded which).

The chain links TRBV5-1 to TRBJ2-6; absent DNA, TCRdb's TRBD1 call cannot be checked. The CDR3 consists of 16 residues. Germline values: CDR1 SGHRS, CDR2 YFSETQ. This chain's CDR3 is CASSLGAAAGANVLTF.

CDR3 protein: CASSQGTGASF. The chain couples TRBV13 to TRBJ2-7; TCRdb's D call of TRBD1 is untestable without DNA. This CDR3 has 11 residues. Germline lookup yields CDR1 PRHDT and CDR2 FYEKMQ (reference sequence).

V gene TRBV5-1 combines with J gene TRBJ2-3; no DNA is available, so the TRBD2 call from TCRdb remains unchecked. Per the germline V gene, CDR1 is SGHRS and CDR2 is YFSETQ. This CDR3 is built from 16 residues. This chain's CDR3 is CASSSGTSGYTDTQYF. Drawing the rest from reference TRBV5-1 and TRBJ2-3, the complete variable domain is KAGVTQTPRYLIKTRGQQVTLSCSPISGHRSVSWYQQTPGQGLQFLFEYFSETQRNKGNFPGRFSGRQFSNSRSEMNVSTLELGDSALYLCASSSGTSGYTDTQYFGPGTRLTVL.

The chain uses TRBV20-1 and TRBJ2-1; TCRdb lists TRBD2, though no DNA is available to test this call. CDR1 is DFQATT and CDR2 is SNEGSKA in the germline V gene (reference sequence). The CDR3 is 17 amino acids. The CDR3 sequence: CSARGLAGSSSYNEQFF.

V and J are TRBV4-3 and TRBJ2-1; the D call from TCRdb, TRBD1, cannot be confirmed without DNA. CDR1 is LGHNA, CDR2 YSLEER, per germline. The CDR3 extends over 15 amino acids. The CDR3 sequence is CASSPRDRVRGEQFF.

V is TRBV28 and J is TRBJ2-1; lacking DNA, the TRBD2 call made by TCRdb goes unchecked. The V gene's germline CDR1 is MDHEN and CDR2 SYDVKM. There are 12 residues in the CDR3. CDR3 loop: CASSPGLADQFF.

V gene TRBV5-1 combines with J gene TRBJ2-1; TCRdb indicates TRBD2, and absent DNA this call remains unverified. Germline CDR1 reads SGHRS; CDR2 reads YFSETQ. The CDR3 is made up of 18 amino acids. Here the CDR3 reads CASSSRLDSGVSYNEQFF.

The chain uses TRBV18 and TRBJ2-5. CDR1 is KGHSH and CDR2 is LQKENI in the germline V gene. CDR3 length: 13 residues. The CDR3 loop is CASSPPLGETQYF.

This chain joins TRBV7-2 and TRBJ2-7; lacking DNA, the TRBD2 call made by TCRdb goes unchecked. The V gene's germline CDR1 is SGHTA and CDR2 FQGNSA. This CDR3 is 16 amino acids long. CDR3 amino acids: CASSSISSGTTYEQYF.